Each of the 15 T cell receptor beta chains below was sequenced from the same sample in a study of cytomegalovirus exposure and HLA in healthy donors. Use of 60 Vbeta and 13 Jbeta primers characterized the PCR. Generated by immunoSEQ multiplex PCR, the TCRdb table keeps only in-frame clones and is missing some. The top ten clones hold 1.8% of a sample with under 200,000 clones, roughly 74% of them seen once. Material for sequencing was PBMCs. All receptors come from a woman aged 25-40 years in good health and CMV-seronegative.

This chain links TRBV9 with TRBJ1-2; 8 bases are shared with TRBD1. Trimming cost V 0 bases and J 2 bases; bases outside gene matches: 3. The germline gives CDR1 SGDLS, CDR2 YYNGEE. This CDR3 has 15 residues. CDR3 in DNA: TGTGCCAGCAGCGTAGCGACAGGGGTAAACTATGGCTACACCTTC. This encodes CASSVATGVNYGYTF.

The V and J genes are TRBV11-2 and TRBJ2-7, with 9 bases fitting TRBD2. Germline trimming cut 5 bases from V and 2 bases from J; bases unmatched to any gene: 7. Per the germline V gene, CDR1 is SGHAT and CDR2 is FQNNGV. CDR3 size: 15 residues. In DNA form, the CDR3 reads TGTGCCAGCAGCCTATTTAGCGGGAGCACCTACGAGCAGTACTTC. Residues: CASSLFSGSTYEQYF.

The genes are TRBV2 and TRBJ2-7; 12 bases are shared with TRBD2. CDR1 and CDR2 (germline): SNHLY, FYNNEI. The length of the CDR3 is 14 residues. Trimming took 5 bases from V and 7 from J; bases not matched to a gene: 6. CDR3 amino acids: CASSRGLAGSEQYF. The CDR3 DNA reads as TGTGCCAGCAGTAGAGGACTAGCGGGGTCGGAGCAGTACTTC. Drawing the rest from reference TRBV2 and TRBJ2-7, the complete variable domain is EPEVTQTPSHQVTQMGQEVILRCVPISNHLYFYWYRQILGQKVEFLVSFYNNEISEKSEIFDDQFSVERPDGSNFTLKIRSTKLEDSAMYFCASSRGLAGSEQYFGPGTRLTVT.

The V and J genes are TRBV6-4 and TRBJ2-2; possible D gene TRBD2, 6 bases. The germline V gene has CDR1 MRHNA and CDR2 SNTAGT. The CDR3 runs to 16 residues. V shed 2 bases and J shed 5 bases, with 15 bases lying between them. The CDR3 region has the DNA TGTGCCAGCAGTGACACCCTGACTAGTTTTACCGGGGAGCTGTTTTTT. Amino acid sequence: CASSDTLTSFTGELFF.

This chain links TRBV28 with TRBJ2-3; 7 nucleotides line up with TRBD2. This CDR3 comprises 12 residues. Trimming took 9 bases from V and 2 from J; bases not matched to a gene: 2. Germline V gene lookup returns CDR1 MDHEN and CDR2 SYDVKM. The CDR3 coding sequence is TGTGCCAGTGAGCGGGACACAGATACGCAGTATTTT. The encoded protein is CASERDTDTQYF.

This clone has more than one count but fewer than ten. The chain carries TRBV7-9 and TRBJ1-2; D not certain. Looked up from germline, CDR1 is SEHNR and CDR2 is FQNEAQ (reference sequence). The germline V and J ends were trimmed by 5 bases and 12 bases, with 10 bases remaining between them. The CDR3 has 10 amino acids. CDR3 nucleotides: TGTGCCAGCAGCAAAGGCGGTCACACCTTC. The encoded protein is CASSKGGHTF.

The chain couples TRBV5-1 to TRBJ2-1; 10 nucleotides match TRBD2. Germline CDR1 SGHRS, CDR2 YFSETQ. The CDR3 extends over 17 amino acids. The V and J ends lost 0 bases and 3 bases, in that order; junction bases with no gene match: 6. The CDR3 nucleotides are TGCGCCAGCAGCTTGGGGGTAGCGGGGGGCTTCTACAATGAGCAGTTCTTC. Translating it yields CASSLGVAGGFYNEQFF.

The sample holds a few counts of this clone. V gene TRBV4-3 combines with J gene TRBJ1-2; 7 positions agree with TRBD1. The J segment lost 6 bases and the V segment lost 5 bases, leaving 15 bases of the junction unmatched. The CDR3 loop spans 16 amino acids. Looked up from germline, CDR1 is LGHNA and CDR2 is YSLEER. CDR3 amino acids: CASSDTKLRGVDGYTF. CDR3 DNA: TGCGCCAGCAGCGATACTAAACTCAGGGGGGTTGATGGCTACACCTTC.

The gene calls are TRBV7-6 and TRBJ2-7; TRBD2 is a possible D gene (6 bases). The length of the CDR3 is 15 residues. The germline gives CDR1 SGHVS, CDR2 FNYEAQ. Between the trimmed V and J ends, which lost 4 bases and 2 bases, there was a span of 15 bases. The CDR3, as DNA: TGTGCCAGCAGCTCCCGGGCGGCGGGACCCTACGAGCAGTACTTC. As protein: CASSSRAAGPYEQYF.

This chain uses TRBV11-3 with TRBJ2-7, with 10 bases that match TRBD1. Per the germline V gene, CDR1 is SGHNT and CDR2 is YENEEA. There are 15 residues in the CDR3. Trimming removed 5 bases from V and 3 bases from J; junction bases left unmatched: 7. CDR3 residues: CASSHGGDRGYEQYF. The CDR3 region has the DNA TGTGCCAGCAGCCACGGGGGGGACAGGGGCTACGAGCAGTACTTC.

This clone was counted only a few times. V gene TRBV7-3 combines with J gene TRBJ1-2, with TRBD1 identical over 12 bases. The CDR3 extends over 13 amino acids. Germline-derived CDR1 and CDR2 are SGHTA and FQGTGA. V lost 5 bases, J lost 13 bases, and 8 bases stayed unmatched. This CDR3 is CASSPGTGGACTF. The CDR3 DNA reads as TGTGCCAGCAGCCCCGGGACAGGGGGCGCGTGCACCTTC.

This sequence joins TRBV7-2 and TRBJ2-4; a weak D match, TRBD1 (7 bases). Trimming shortened V by 7 bases and J by 0 bases, and 16 bases separated the two germline ends. Germline assignment: CDR1 SGHTA and CDR2 FQGNSA. This CDR3 has 16 amino acids. The DNA of the CDR3 is TGTGCCAGCACCAGGGGGACTCTTTTAGCCAAAAACATTCAGTACTTC. Encoded protein: CASTRGTLLAKNIQYF.

The chain couples TRBV5-1 to TRBJ2-2; weak D call: TRBD1 (5 bases). Germline V gene data show CDR1 as SGHRS and CDR2 as YFSETQ. With 4 bases removed from V and 6 bases from J, the gap between germline ends came to 16 bases. This CDR3 has 15 residues. The CDR3 DNA follows: TGCGCCAGCAGCCGGAGCCAGGGAAAGGCCGGGGAGCTGTTTTTT. It codes for CASSRSQGKAGELFF.

V and J are TRBV15 and TRBJ2-5, with D possibly being TRBD2 (5 bases). The CDR3 extends over 14 amino acids. Per germline, CDR1 LNHNV and CDR2 YYDKDF (reference sequence). V was clipped by 1 base and J by 5 bases, with 11 bases between them. This chain's CDR3 is CATSRGGDGETQYF. CDR3 nucleotides: TGTGCCACCAGCAGAGGGGGAGATGGGGAGACCCAGTACTTC.

This CDR3 reads CASSQEIQGQETQYF. In DNA, the CDR3 is TGCGCCAGCAGCCAAGAAATACAGGGACAAGAGACCCAGTACTTC. The rearrangement links TRBV4-3 to TRBJ2-5; TRBD1 might be the D (6 bases). CDR3 length: 15 residues. The V end was cut by 0 bases, the J end by 2 bases, with 10 bases between. Germline CDR1 reads LGHNA; CDR2 reads YSLEER.